These 18 T cell receptor beta chains came from one sample sequenced in a study of T cell responses to AZD1222 COVID-19 vaccine. Here immunoSEQ multiplex PCR was the method, and the copy in TCRdb shows in-frame clones only, minus some. The data show some 180,000 clones, 90% to 95% seen once. This specimen consisted of peripheral blood, obtained 28 days after the second dose of the MenACWY control vaccine. All receptors derive from an adult who received the MenACWY meningococcal vaccine as a control.

The table lists this clone with a few counts. Other DNA sequences in this specimen translate into the identical CDR3. The chain uses TRBV7-9 and TRBJ1-1; 9 nucleotides line up with TRBD1. After removal of 4 bases from V and 1 base from J, the junction contained 4 bases not matched to a gene. CDR3 length: 15 amino acids. Germline V gives CDR1 SEHNR, CDR2 FQNEAQ (reference sequence). The CDR3 DNA follows: TGTGCCAGCAGCTCCTACAGGGGGCAGAACACTGAAGCTTTCTTT. It encodes CASSSYRGQNTEAFF.

The chain couples TRBV2 to TRBJ2-7; TRBD2 is a possible D gene (7 bases). CDR1 SNHLY and CDR2 FYNNEI come from the germline V gene. The CDR3 spans 14 residues. V gave up 3 bases and J gave up 7 bases, with 16 bases separating them. CDR3 in amino acids: CASSEGGPPPEQYF. CDR3 DNA: TGTGCCAGCAGTGAGGGGGGGCCTCCCCCGGAGCAGTACTTC.

The gene calls are TRBV7-9 and TRBJ1-1, with D possibly being TRBD1 (5 bases). This CDR3 has 15 amino acids. The V gene's germline CDR1 is SEHNR and CDR2 FQNEAQ (reference sequence). V was shortened by 3 bases and J by 0 bases, with 11 bases between the two germline ends. As DNA, the CDR3 is TGTGCCAGCAGCTTCACAGGCGAAATGAACACTGAAGCTTTCTTT. It yields the protein CASSFTGEMNTEAFF.

The V and J genes are TRBV7-8 and TRBJ1-5; D uncertain. The CDR3 is 15 residues long. Germline V gene sequence: CDR1 SGHVS, CDR2 FQNEAQ. Trimming cost V 5 bases and J 0 bases, with 11 bases left between them. CDR3 in DNA: TGTGCCAGCAGCCTCGGTCAGGCTAGCAATCAGCCCCAGCATTTT. This codes for CASSLGQASNQPQHF.

The chain combines TRBV4-2 with TRBJ2-1, with 9 bases that match TRBD2. V gave up 0 bases and J gave up 10 bases; unmatched junction bases: 10. The CDR3 length is 16 residues. CDR1 is LGHNA, CDR2 YNFKEQ, per germline. CDR3 residues: CASSQDWLAGTDEQFF. The CDR3 nucleotides read TGTGCCAGCAGCCAAGATTGGCTAGCGGGGACAGACGAGCAGTTCTTC.

The rearrangement joins TRBV9 to TRBJ1-4, with D possibly TRBD1 on 5 matching bases. The germline V gene encodes CDR1 SGDLS and CDR2 YYNGEE. Trimming removed 2 bases at V and 7 bases at J, with 12 bases between. The length of the CDR3 is 14 residues. The CDR3 DNA sequence: TGTGCCAGCAGCGTTGGACTGGGGCCTGAAAAACTGTTTTTT. Translation: CASSVGLGPEKLFF.

V and J are TRBV19 and TRBJ1-3, with D possibly matching TRBD1 (5 bases). This CDR3 contains 13 residues. From germline, CDR1 is LNHDA and CDR2 SQIVND (reference sequence). Trimming took 7 bases from V and 4 from J, leaving 11 bases between them. CDR3 region: CASIGGTGNTIYF. The CDR3 coding sequence is TGTGCCAGTATCGGAGGGACCGGAAACACCATATATTTT. The whole variable domain, remainder taken from reference TRBV19 and TRBJ1-3, is DGGITQSPKYLFRKEGQNVTLSCEQNLNHDAMYWYRQDPGQGLRLIYYSQIVNDFQKGDIAEGYSVSREKKESFPLTVTSAQKNPTAFYLCASIGGTGNTIYFGEGSWLTVV.

V is TRBV28 and J is TRBJ2-1; D gene uncertain. This CDR3 has 14 amino acids. V was trimmed by 3 bases and J by 6 bases, leaving 12 bases between them. CDR1 and CDR2 (germline): MDHEN, SYDVKM. The DNA of the CDR3 is TGTGCCAGCAGTTTTTGGCGTCCGATCAATGAGCAGTTCTTC. This translates into CASSFWRPINEQFF.

V gene TRBV29-1 combines with J gene TRBJ1-3, with D perhaps TRBD1 (6 bases). The V gene's germline CDR1 is SQVTM and CDR2 ANQGSEA. The V end was cut by 3 bases, the J end by 4 bases, with 13 bases between. The CDR3 covers 14 residues. The DNA for the CDR3 is TGCAGCGTTGAGACAGGTGGTTCCGGAAACACCATATATTTT. Its translation is CSVETGGSGNTIYF.

J is TRBJ1-2 and V is TRBV5-4; D is ambiguous. CDR3 size: 15 residues. With 2 bases removed from V and 0 bases from J, the gap between germline ends came to 11 bases. Germline CDR1 and CDR2: SGHNT and YYREEE (reference sequence). Written as DNA, the CDR3 is TGTGCCAGCAGCTTTCAGGCCGGAGCTAACTATGGCTACACCTTC. This gives the protein CASSFQAGANYGYTF.

The chain links TRBV2 to TRBJ2-2, with 10 bases aligning to TRBD1. Germline CDR1 is SNHLY and CDR2 is FYNNEI. Trimming took 6 bases from V and 6 from J; bases not matched to a gene: 4. CDR3 length: 14 residues. CDR3 amino acids: CASRRQGAAGELFF. Here the CDR3 DNA reads TGTGCCAGCAGGAGACAGGGGGCCGCCGGGGAGCTGTTTTTT.

The rearrangement uses TRBV4-1 and TRBJ2-7; the D gene is possibly TRBD2 (5 bases). CDR1 MGHRA and CDR2 YSYEKL come from the germline V gene. Deletions cut 1 base from V and 5 bases from J, with 12 bases between. This CDR3 spans 14 amino acids. DNA for the CDR3: TGCGCCAGCAGCCAAGGGGTAAGAGCGGACGAGCAGTACTTC. Its translation: CASSQGVRADEQYF.

Only one count was recorded for this clone. The J gene is TRBJ1-1, the V gene TRBV3-1 (or the pseudogene TRBV3-2), with D tentatively TRBD1 (5 bases). CDR1 LGHDT and CDR2 YNNKEL come from the germline V gene (reference sequence). CDR3 length: 16 residues. V was pared by 0 bases and J by 2 bases, with 13 bases between. CDR3 bases: TGTGCCAGCAGCCAAGATTGGGGCAGGAGAAACACTGAAGCTTTCTTT. Amino acids: CASSQDWGRRNTEAFF.

This clone was counted a single time. J is TRBJ1-1 and V is TRBV20-1; 8 bases are shared with TRBD1. J was trimmed by 8 bases and V by 6 bases; bases with no gene match: 5. Per germline, CDR1 DFQATT and CDR2 SNEGSKA (reference sequence). The CDR3 is made up of 11 amino acids. The CDR3: CSARTGYEAFF. CDR3 nucleotide sequence: TGCAGTGCCCGGACAGGGTACGAAGCTTTCTTT.

The chain has TRBV5-1 and TRBJ1-3; a possible D gene is TRBD1 (6 bases). This CDR3 region has 13 residues. Germline V gene data show CDR1 as SGHRS and CDR2 as YFSETQ. Trimming removed 3 bases at V and 3 bases at J, with 7 bases between. As DNA, the CDR3 is TGCGCCAGCAGCTCAGGGGATGGAAACACCATATATTTT. It is translated as CASSSGDGNTIYF.

V gene TRBV5-1 combines with J gene TRBJ1-1, with a possible D match to TRBD1 (5 bases). Germline V gene data show CDR1 as SGHRS and CDR2 as YFSETQ. Trimming removed 1 base from V and 1 base from J, with 8 bases in between. This CDR3 has 14 residues. The CDR3 loop reads CASSLQGQNTEAFF. CDR3 sequence (DNA): TGCGCCAGCAGCTTGCAGGGTCAGAACACTGAAGCTTTCTTT.

J is TRBJ1-5 and V is TRBV30, with unresolved D. Germline V gives CDR1 GTSNPN, CDR2 SVGIG (reference sequence). The CDR3 has 13 residues. The germline V and J ends were trimmed by 0 bases and 7 bases, with 10 bases remaining between them. The DNA for the CDR3 is TGTGCCTGGAGTGTTACTTTAGGCCAGCCCCAGCATTTT. It encodes CAWSVTLGQPQHF.

This chain connects TRBV5-4 to TRBJ1-6; D might be TRBD1 (6 bases). The CDR3 is 13 residues long. V lost 5 bases to trimming and J lost 6 bases, with 9 bases between them. Per the germline V gene, CDR1 is SGHNT and CDR2 is YYREEE (reference sequence). In nucleotides, the CDR3 is TGTGCCAGCAGTAGGGGGACTAATTCACCCCTCCACTTT. Its translation is CASSRGTNSPLHF.